The present entry profiles one TCR beta chain with its context. No cognate antigen has been identified for it. Base-call qualities are not available, and no considerably larger clone is one nucleotide away. This record belongs to a study of patients and donors after allogeneic stem cell transplantation (dated by TCRdb to 2018 to 2021). Library preparation employed RT-PCR. The sequencer listed for this sample is NextSeq 550. In TCRdb, the public reads were trimmed at Q25 with fastp and aligned with MiXCR, with productive beta chains retained. Identical CDR3 protein sequences are pooled into one entry, listed with their most common genes and DNA. The sample profile shows about 88,000 distinct CDR3 sequences; about 44% of them were found once. Of the sample, roughly three fifths falls within the top ten clones. Specimen: blood, either unsorted or a sorted T cell fraction (not recorded which). The sequence came from a human donor who was either an allogeneic HSCT recipient or a stem cell or donor lymphocyte infusion donor (not recorded which). It is not recorded whose cells these are; they may come from a transplant donor.

The nucleotides are TGCAGTGCTTGGCACAGCGTGAACACTGAAGCTTTCTTT. Its product reads: CSAWHSVNTEAFF. The receptor chain draws on TRBV20-1 and TRBJ1-1; the D gene assignment is ambiguous. As encoded in the germline V gene (reference sequence), CDR1 is DFQATT while CDR2 is SNEGSKA. Taken from cysteine to phenylalanine, the CDR3 has 13 residues. Solely the CDR3 DNA is kept, with 39 bases framed from the first base. Deletion took 5 bases off V and 0 bases off J, with a span of 10 bases between the germline ends.